The present T cell receptor (beta chain) was sequenced within a study of post-analysis software for immune sequencing data. General study results and limits: Included in a set of five TRBV segments more frequent in patients than controls were TRBV5-6, TRBV5-1 and TRBV20-1.

For this clonotype: Antigen: not known.

Germline CDR1 reads SGDLS; CDR2 reads YYNGEE. This CDR3 region has 15 residues. The trim removed 2 bases at V and 7 bases at J, leaving 9 bases unmatched. Built from TCR beta cDNA, the libraries had unique molecular identifiers in them. Each CDR3 protein gets one entry after TCRdb re-called the PCR reads with MiXCR. The sample consists of around 710,000 distinct CDR3 sequences, more than 45% of them appearing once. Input material: blood. The sequence derives from a girl aged 5 to 17 with multiple sclerosis. V and J are TRBV9 and TRBJ2-1; 7 positions agree with TRBD2. CDR3: CASSVSARGVNEQFF. The CDR3 nucleotides read TGTGCCAGCAGCGTTAGCGCCCGGGGGGTGAATGAGCAGTTCTTC.